This TCR beta chain was retrieved from a study of T cell responses to AZD1222 COVID-19 vaccine. Study information: Second doses were pooled across both intervals (about 4 or about 12 weeks). Study-wide results and caveats: Targeting of unmutated variant regions was reportedly seen in nearly half of spike-specific TCRs. Spike-specific TCRs gained breadth and depth after people received two AZD1222 doses. Scientists sampled the repertoires only once the peak T cell response had passed.

This clone has just a few counts. Antigen specificity is unknown. Sequenced by immunoSEQ multiplex PCR; TCRdb stores in-frame clones only, minus some. The sample has roughly 150,000 clones; roughly 91% are singletons. The CDR3 extends over 10 amino acids. Trimming cost V 2 bases and J 10 bases, with 6 bases left between them. CDR1 SGDLS and CDR2 YYNGEE come from the germline V gene. The sequenced sample was peripheral blood, obtained on day 0 of AZD1222 vaccination. J is TRBJ1-1 and V is TRBV9; tentatively, D is TRBD1 (6 bases). The TCR comes from an adult in good health. The CDR3 nucleotides read TGTGCCAGCAGCGTCAGGGGAGCTTTCTTT. Its translation is CASSVRGAFF.